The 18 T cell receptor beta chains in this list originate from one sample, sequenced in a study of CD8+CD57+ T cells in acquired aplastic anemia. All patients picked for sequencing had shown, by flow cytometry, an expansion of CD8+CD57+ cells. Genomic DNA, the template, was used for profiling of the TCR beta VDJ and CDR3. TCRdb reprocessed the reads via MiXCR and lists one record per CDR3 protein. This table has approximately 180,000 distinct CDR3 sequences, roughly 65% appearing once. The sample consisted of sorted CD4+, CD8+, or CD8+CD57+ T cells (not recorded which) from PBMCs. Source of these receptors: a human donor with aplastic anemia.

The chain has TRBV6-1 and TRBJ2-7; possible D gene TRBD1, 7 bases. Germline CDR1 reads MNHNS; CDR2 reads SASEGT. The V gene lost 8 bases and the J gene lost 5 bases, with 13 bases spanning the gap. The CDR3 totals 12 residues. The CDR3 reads CASWAGGHEQYF. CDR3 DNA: TGTGCCAGCTGGGCAGGGGGGCACGAGCAGTACTTC.

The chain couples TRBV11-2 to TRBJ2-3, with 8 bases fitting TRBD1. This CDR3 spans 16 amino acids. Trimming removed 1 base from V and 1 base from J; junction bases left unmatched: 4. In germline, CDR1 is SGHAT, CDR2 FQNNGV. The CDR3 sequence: CASSLVAGGGTDTQYF. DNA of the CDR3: TGTGCCAGCAGCTTAGTTGCAGGGGGCGGCACAGATACGCAGTATTTT. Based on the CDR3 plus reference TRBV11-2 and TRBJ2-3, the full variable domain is EAGVAQSPRYKIIEKRQSVAFWCNPISGHATLYWYQQILGQGPKLLIQFQNNGVVDDSQLPKDRFSAERLKGVDSTLKIQPAKLEDSAVYLCASSLVAGGGTDTQYFGPGTRLTVL.

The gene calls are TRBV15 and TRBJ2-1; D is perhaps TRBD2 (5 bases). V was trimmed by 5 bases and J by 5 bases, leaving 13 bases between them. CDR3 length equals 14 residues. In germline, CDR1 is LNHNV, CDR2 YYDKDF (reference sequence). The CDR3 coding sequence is TGTGCCACCAGCCGGACTGAGAGGCACAATGAGCAGTTCTTC. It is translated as CATSRTERHNEQFF.

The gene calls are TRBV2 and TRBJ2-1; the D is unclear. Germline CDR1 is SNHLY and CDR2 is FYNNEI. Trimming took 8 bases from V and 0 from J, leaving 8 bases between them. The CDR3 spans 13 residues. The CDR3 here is CASDKSSYNEQFF. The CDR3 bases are TGTGCCAGCGACAAATCCTCCTACAATGAGCAGTTCTTC.

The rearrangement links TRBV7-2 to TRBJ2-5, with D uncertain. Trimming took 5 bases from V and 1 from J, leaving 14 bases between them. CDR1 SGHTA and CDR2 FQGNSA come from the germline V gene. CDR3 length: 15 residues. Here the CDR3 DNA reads TGTGCCAGCAGCGTCTCCGGATCTCGCCAAGAGACCCAGTACTTC. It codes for CASSVSGSRQETQYF.

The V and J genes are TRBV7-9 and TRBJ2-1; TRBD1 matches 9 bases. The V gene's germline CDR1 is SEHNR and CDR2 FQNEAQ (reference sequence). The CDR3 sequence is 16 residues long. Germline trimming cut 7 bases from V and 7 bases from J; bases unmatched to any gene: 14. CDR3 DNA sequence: TGTGCCAGCAAATCCAACCGGGGACAGGGTTGGAATGAGCAGTTCTTC. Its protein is CASKSNRGQGWNEQFF.

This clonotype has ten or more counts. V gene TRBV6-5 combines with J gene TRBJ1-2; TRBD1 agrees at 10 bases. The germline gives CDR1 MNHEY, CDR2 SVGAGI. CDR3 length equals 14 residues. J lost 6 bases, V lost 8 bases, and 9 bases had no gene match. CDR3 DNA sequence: TGTGCCAGCGCAAAACCGGGACAGGGGCATGGCTACACCTTC. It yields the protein CASAKPGQGHGYTF.

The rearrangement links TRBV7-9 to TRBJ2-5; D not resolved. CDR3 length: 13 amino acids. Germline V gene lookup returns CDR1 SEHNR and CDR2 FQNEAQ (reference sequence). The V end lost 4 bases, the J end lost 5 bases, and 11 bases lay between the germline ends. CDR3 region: CASSSRLDETQYF. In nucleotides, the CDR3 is TGTGCCAGCAGCTCCCGGTTAGATGAGACCCAGTACTTC.

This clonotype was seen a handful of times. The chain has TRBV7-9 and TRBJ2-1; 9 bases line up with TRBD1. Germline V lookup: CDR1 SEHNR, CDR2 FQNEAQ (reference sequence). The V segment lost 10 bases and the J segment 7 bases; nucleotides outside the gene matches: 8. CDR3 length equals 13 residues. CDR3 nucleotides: TGTGCCATTCCGGGACAGGGAAAGAATGAGCAGTTCTTC. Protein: CAIPGQGKNEQFF.

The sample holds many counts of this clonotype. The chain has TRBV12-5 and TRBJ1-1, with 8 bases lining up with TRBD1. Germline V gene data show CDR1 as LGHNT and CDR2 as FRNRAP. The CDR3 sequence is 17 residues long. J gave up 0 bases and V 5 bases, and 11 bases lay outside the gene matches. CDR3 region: CASGLGQGNGLNTEAFF. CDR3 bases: TGTGCTAGTGGTCTCGGACAGGGCAACGGTTTGAACACTGAAGCTTTCTTT.

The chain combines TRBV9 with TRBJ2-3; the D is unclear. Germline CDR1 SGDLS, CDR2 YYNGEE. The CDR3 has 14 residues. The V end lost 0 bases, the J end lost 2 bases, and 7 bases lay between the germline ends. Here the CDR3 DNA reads TGTGCCAGCAGCGTAGTAGGCACCACAGATACGCAGTATTTT. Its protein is CASSVVGTTDTQYF.

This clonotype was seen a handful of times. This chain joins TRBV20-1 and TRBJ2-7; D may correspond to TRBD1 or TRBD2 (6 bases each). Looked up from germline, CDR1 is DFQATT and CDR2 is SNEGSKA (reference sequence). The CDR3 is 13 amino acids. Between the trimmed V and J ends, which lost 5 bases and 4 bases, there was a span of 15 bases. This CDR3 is CSARGRKDYEQYF. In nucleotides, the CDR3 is TGCAGTGCTCGGGGGCGGAAGGATTACGAGCAGTACTTC.

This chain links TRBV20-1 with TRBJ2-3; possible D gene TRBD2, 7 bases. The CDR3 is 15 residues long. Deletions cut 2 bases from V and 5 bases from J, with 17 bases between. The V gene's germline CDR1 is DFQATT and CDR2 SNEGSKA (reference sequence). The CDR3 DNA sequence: TGCAGTGCTAGATCTGAGGGGGGGCGTGTAGATACGCAGTATTTT. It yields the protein CSARSEGGRVDTQYF.

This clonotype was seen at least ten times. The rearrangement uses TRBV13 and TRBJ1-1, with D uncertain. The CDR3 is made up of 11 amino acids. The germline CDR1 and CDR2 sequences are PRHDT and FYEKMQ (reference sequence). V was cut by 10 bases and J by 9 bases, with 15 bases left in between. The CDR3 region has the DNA TGTGCCACCCTTGAGCGGCGCAAAGCTTTCTTT. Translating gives CATLERRKAFF.

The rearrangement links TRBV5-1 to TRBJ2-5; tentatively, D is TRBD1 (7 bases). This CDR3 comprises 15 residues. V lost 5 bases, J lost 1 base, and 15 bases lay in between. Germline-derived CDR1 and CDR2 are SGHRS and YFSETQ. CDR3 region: CASREGTVRQETQYF. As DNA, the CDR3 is TGCGCCAGCAGGGAGGGGACAGTCCGCCAAGAGACCCAGTACTTC.

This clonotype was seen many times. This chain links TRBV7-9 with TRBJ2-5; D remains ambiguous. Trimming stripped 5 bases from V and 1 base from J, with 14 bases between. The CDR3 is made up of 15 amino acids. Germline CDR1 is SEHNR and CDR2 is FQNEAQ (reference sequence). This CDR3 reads CASSTTGNIQETQYF. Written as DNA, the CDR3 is TGTGCCAGCAGCACGACTGGAAACATCCAAGAGACCCAGTACTTC.

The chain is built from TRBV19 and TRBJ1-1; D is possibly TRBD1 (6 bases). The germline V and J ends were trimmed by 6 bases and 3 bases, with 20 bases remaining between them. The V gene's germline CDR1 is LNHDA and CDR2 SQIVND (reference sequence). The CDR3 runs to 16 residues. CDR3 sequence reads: CASRNPGARVDTEAFF. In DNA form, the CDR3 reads TGTGCCAGTAGGAACCCAGGGGCGCGAGTAGACACTGAAGCTTTCTTT. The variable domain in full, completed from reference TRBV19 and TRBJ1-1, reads DGGITQSPKYLFRKEGQNVTLSCEQNLNHDAMYWYRQDPGQGLRLIYYSQIVNDFQKGDIAEGYSVSREKKESFPLTVTSAQKNPTAFYLCASRNPGARVDTEAFFGQGTRLTVV.

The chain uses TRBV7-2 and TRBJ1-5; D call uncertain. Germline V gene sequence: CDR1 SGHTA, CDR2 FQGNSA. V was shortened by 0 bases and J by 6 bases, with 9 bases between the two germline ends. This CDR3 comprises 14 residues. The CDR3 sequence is CASSLANGGQPQHF. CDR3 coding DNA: TGTGCCAGCAGCTTAGCCAATGGAGGTCAGCCCCAGCATTTT.